This T cell receptor (beta chain) was found in a study of Ad26.COV2.S vaccination and SARS-CoV-2 variants. Broader study findings: Possible underestimation of total T cell responses by the TCR breadth and depth analyses was noted.

The repertoire was sequenced with immunoSEQ multiplex PCR; TCRdb's copy has only in-frame clones and lacks some. The table records around 300,000 clones, around 89% of them present only once. The CDR3 has 15 amino acids. Looked up from germline, CDR1 is SEHNR and CDR2 is FQNEAQ (reference sequence). V lost 5 bases, J lost 0 bases, and 12 bases lay in between. Of note for this clone: What it binds is not known.

This sample's treatment: around 19 received Ad26.COV2.S at low or high dose, single or two shots; 5 received placebo; per-sample allocation not given. The samples were gathered on day 63 after the first injection of vaccine or placebo. This chain connects TRBV7-9 to TRBJ2-3; D ambiguous. The sample was peripheral blood, taken in a trial of Ad26.COV2.S vaccine versus placebo. The origin of this receptor is a person between 18 and 65 years old who received the Ad26.COV2.S COVID-19 vaccine or a placebo. CDR3 residues: CASSLDGSSTDTQYF. DNA of the CDR3: TGTGCCAGCAGCCTGGACGGATCTAGCACAGATACGCAGTATTTT. Complete variable domain (other parts from reference TRBV7-9 and TRBJ2-3): DTGVSQNPRHKITKRGQNVTFRCDPISEHNRLYWYRQTLGQGPEFLTYFQNEAQLEKSRLLSDRFSAERPKGSFSTLEIQRTEQGDSAMYLCASSLDGSSTDTQYFGPGTRLTVL.